This T cell receptor beta chain was recovered during a study of blood T cell repertoires in COVID-19. Turning to the study itself: COVID-19 samples, acute and convalescent, were from the United States, Italy and Spain.

The CDR3 loop spans 16 amino acids. Germline V lookup: CDR1 LNHDA, CDR2 SQIVND (reference sequence). V lost 4 bases to trimming and J lost 3 bases, with 16 bases between them. Methods used by the authors: Reference gene primer amplification yielded estimated nucleated cell counts. TCRdb keeps only in-frame clones here, not all; method: immunoSEQ multiplex PCR. Clonal size and the V and J genes are those of that table, whereas D and trimming came from the DNA. The sample gives about 360,000 clones, 86% of which show up once; around 7.5% is in the top ten. The Seattle patients joined while their infection was active and were tracked longitudinally afterward.

The source of this sequence is a woman aged 55-70 years with COVID-19, enrolled during active disease. Sequencing input: peripheral blood. The chain carries TRBV19 and TRBJ1-5, with a tentative D call TRBD1 (6 bases). The CDR3 reads CASSNLWTDYNQPQHF. CDR3 DNA: TGTGCCAGTAGTAATCTCTGGACAGACTACAATCAGCCCCAGCATTTT.